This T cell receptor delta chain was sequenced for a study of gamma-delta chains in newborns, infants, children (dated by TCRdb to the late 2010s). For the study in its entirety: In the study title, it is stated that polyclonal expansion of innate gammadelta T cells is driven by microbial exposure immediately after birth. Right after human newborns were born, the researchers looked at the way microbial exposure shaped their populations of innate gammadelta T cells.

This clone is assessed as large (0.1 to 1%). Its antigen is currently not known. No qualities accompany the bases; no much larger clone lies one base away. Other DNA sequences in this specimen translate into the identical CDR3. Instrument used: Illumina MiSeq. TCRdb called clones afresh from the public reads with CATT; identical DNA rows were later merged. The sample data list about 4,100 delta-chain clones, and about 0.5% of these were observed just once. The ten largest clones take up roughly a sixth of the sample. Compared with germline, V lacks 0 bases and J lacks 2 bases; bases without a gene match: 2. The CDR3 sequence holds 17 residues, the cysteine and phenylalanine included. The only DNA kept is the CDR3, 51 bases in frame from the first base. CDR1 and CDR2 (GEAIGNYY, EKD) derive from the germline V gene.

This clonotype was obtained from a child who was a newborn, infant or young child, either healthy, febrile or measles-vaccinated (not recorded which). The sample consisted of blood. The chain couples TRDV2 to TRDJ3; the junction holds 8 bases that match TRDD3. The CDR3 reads CACDTVWGTWDTRQMFF. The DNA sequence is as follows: TGTGCCTGTGACACCGTCTGGGGGACCTGGGACACCCGACAGATGTTTTTC.